This T cell receptor (beta chain) was recovered during a study of blood T cell repertoires in COVID-19. Background on the study: PBMCs, B-cell-depleted T cells, or T cells were the source of the cDNA or gDNA that made up the material.

Sequenced by immunoSEQ multiplex PCR; TCRdb stores in-frame clones only, minus some. The data hold about 180,000 clones, with 88% observed a single time. This clonotype originated in a woman between 18 and 29 years old who had recovered from COVID-19. The sample taken for sequencing was PBMCs or T cells enriched from blood (not recorded which).

CDR3 sequence: CATSGLRDRNTEAFF. The CDR3, as DNA: TGTGCCACCAGCGGACTCCGGGACAGGAACACTGAAGCTTTCTTT. The V gene is TRBV15, the J gene TRBJ1-1; 7 bases map to TRBD1. The trim removed 5 bases at V and 1 base at J, leaving 7 bases unmatched. Germline V gene data show CDR1 as LNHNV and CDR2 as YYDKDF (reference sequence). This CDR3 region has 15 residues.